Below are 10 T cell receptor beta chains sequenced from a single sample in a study of T-cell reconstitution after alpha-beta-depleted transplantation in children. Using unique molecular identifiers, the investigators prepared the TCRbeta library. One entry per CDR3 protein results from TCRdb running MiXCR on the PCR reads. The sample lists roughly 400,000 distinct CDR3 sequences, 43% occurring once. Here the sequenced sample was PBMCs, taken before TCRalphabeta/CD19-depleted stem cell transplant. The source of these receptors is a girl aged 2 to 10 with aplastic anemia, due to receive a stem cell transplant.

In its sample, this clonotype was seen a few times. The rearrangement links TRBV4-1 to TRBJ2-2; D gene unclear. The V end lost 5 bases, the J end lost 4 bases, and 8 bases lay between the germline ends. The CDR3 covers 13 residues. Looked up from germline, CDR1 is MGHRA and CDR2 is YSYEKL. The DNA of the CDR3 is TGCGCCAGCAGCGCAAGCCCCACCGGGGAGCTGTTTTTT. This codes for CASSASPTGELFF.

The count of this clonotype is one. This rearrangement joins TRBV3-1 to TRBJ1-6, with 7 bases that match TRBD1. V was pared by 6 bases and J by 13 bases, with 9 bases of the junction left unmatched. From germline, CDR1 is LGHDT and CDR2 YNNKEL (reference sequence). CDR3 length: 13 residues. In DNA, the CDR3 is TGTGCCAGCAGGCCCGGCCCGACAGGGCCCCTCCACTTT. As protein: CASRPGPTGPLHF.

V and J are TRBV7-2 and TRBJ2-1; 10 bases are shared with TRBD2. Per the germline V gene, CDR1 is SGHTA and CDR2 is FQGNSA. The CDR3 length is 15 residues. V gave up 5 bases and J gave up 7 bases; unmatched junction bases: 8. CDR3 nucleotide sequence: TGTGCCAGCAGCCTACCTAGCGGGAGTCTGAATGAGCAGTTCTTC. Translating it yields CASSLPSGSLNEQFF.

This clonotype was detected many times. J is TRBJ2-6 and V is TRBV12-3 or TRBV12-4; 12 nucleotides line up with TRBD1. J was trimmed by 4 bases and V by 4 bases; bases with no gene match: 5. CDR3 length: 17 residues. CDR3 in amino acids: CASSSGTGGSGANVLTF. The CDR3 region has the DNA TGTGCCAGCAGTTCCGGGACAGGGGGCTCCGGGGCCAACGTCCTGACTTTC.

Only one count was recorded for this clonotype. The chain joins TRBV7-3 to TRBJ2-7, with 13 bases that match TRBD2. Germline lookup yields CDR1 SGHTA and CDR2 FQGTGA. V was clipped by 4 bases and J by 4 bases; unmatched bases: 13. CDR3 size: 18 residues. The chain's CDR3 is CASSYRLAGGPSRYEQYF. DNA of the CDR3: TGTGCCAGCAGCTACCGACTAGCGGGGGGCCCTAGTCGGTACGAGCAGTACTTC.

There are many counts of this clonotype. The J gene is TRBJ2-1, the V gene TRBV5-1; 13 bases fit TRBD2. Trimming removed 3 bases from V and 10 bases from J; junction bases left unmatched: 10. The V gene's germline CDR1 is SGHRS and CDR2 YFSETQ. CDR3 size: 16 residues. The CDR3 protein is CASSSGGLAGEGEQFF. In nucleotides, the CDR3 is TGCGCCAGCAGCTCGGGTGGACTAGCGGGAGAGGGGGAGCAGTTCTTC.

This clonotype was seen a single time. The gene calls are TRBV7-2 and TRBJ2-2; TRBD1 might be the D (6 bases). V dropped 5 bases and J dropped 1 base, with 8 bases sitting between them. The CDR3 consists of 14 residues. CDR1 SGHTA and CDR2 FQGNSA come from the germline V gene. The CDR3 sequence: CASSRGQNTGELFF. CDR3 sequence (DNA): TGTGCCAGCAGCCGGGGACAGAACACCGGGGAGCTGTTTTTT.

Many counts were recorded for this clonotype. The V and J genes are TRBV6-5 and TRBJ1-4; D gene unclear. Trimming shortened V by 2 bases and J by 0 bases, and 10 bases separated the two germline ends. Germline V gene lookup returns CDR1 MNHEY and CDR2 SVGAGI. This CDR3 has 16 residues. The CDR3 DNA is TGTGCCAGCAGTTACCCCATAGACACAACTAATGAAAAACTGTTTTTT. Translated: CASSYPIDTTNEKLFF.

This clonotype was picked up one time. This sequence joins TRBV20-1 and TRBJ1-5; 10 bases match TRBD1. Looked up from germline, CDR1 is DFQATT and CDR2 is SNEGSKA (reference sequence). The CDR3 contains 14 residues. With 6 bases clipped from V and 6 bases from J, the junction kept 8 bases outside the gene matches. The CDR3 DNA reads as TGCAGTGCAAACCGGGACAGGGGCGGTCAGCCCCAGCATTTT. It is translated as CSANRDRGGQPQHF.

This chain connects TRBV20-1 to TRBJ1-1; TRBD1 aligns across 7 bases. The CDR3 has 12 amino acids. V lost 0 bases, J lost 10 bases, and 5 bases stayed unmatched. Germline V gene lookup returns CDR1 DFQATT and CDR2 SNEGSKA (reference sequence). The CDR3 region is CSARDKGTAAFF. CDR3 nucleotide sequence: TGCAGTGCTAGAGATAAGGGGACAGCAGCTTTCTTT.